These 26 T cell receptor beta chains were sequenced from one sample in a study of Ad26.COV2.S vaccination and SARS-CoV-2 variants. The assay was immunoSEQ multiplex PCR, and TCRdb's table has in-frame clones only and misses some. The sample consists of about 680,000 clones, around 89% of them appearing once. The sample's treatment: roughly 19 received Ad26.COV2.S at low or high dose, single or two shots; several received placebo; per-sample allocation not given. Collection of the samples took place on day 63 after the first injection of vaccine or placebo. Sequenced here: peripheral blood, sampled in a trial of Ad26.COV2.S vaccine versus placebo. The origin of the receptors is a person aged 18-60 years who received the Ad26.COV2.S COVID-19 vaccine or a placebo.

This sequence joins TRBV10-3 and TRBJ1-5, with D unclear. V was shortened by 0 bases and J by 6 bases, with 9 bases between the two germline ends. The CDR3 runs 14 residues. Germline CDR1 reads ENHRY; CDR2 reads SYGVKD. CDR3 DNA: TGTGCCATCAGTGAGTCTGGGGATCGTCAGCCCCAGCATTTT. Translation: CAISESGDRQPQHF.

The chain is built from TRBV6-2 or TRBV6-3 and TRBJ2-7, with TRBD1 matching over 10 bases. Germline CDR1 and CDR2: MNHEY and SVGEGT. The CDR3 runs to 20 residues. The trim removed 5 bases at V and 6 bases at J, leaving 25 bases unmatched. Here the CDR3 DNA reads TGTGCCAGCAGTCTAACCCTTGGGACAGGGGTTCCCCATACTGCTTTCGAGCAGTACTTC. Its translation is CASSLTLGTGVPHTAFEQYF.

V gene TRBV5-1 combines with J gene TRBJ2-1; D ambiguous. This CDR3 region has 12 residues. CDR1 and CDR2 (germline): SGHRS, YFSETQ. The V and J ends lost 1 base and 5 bases respectively, with 4 bases between them. The CDR3 sequence: CASSLPDNEQFF. CDR3 coding DNA: TGCGCCAGCAGCTTGCCTGACAATGAGCAGTTCTTC.

This chain links TRBV7-2 with TRBJ2-3; no definite D call. The V and J ends lost 1 base and 1 base respectively, with 12 bases between them. CDR1 and CDR2 (germline): SGHTA, FQGNSA. CDR3 length equals 16 residues. CDR3 region: CASSLVSTTGTDTQYF. The DNA of the CDR3 is TGTGCCAGCAGCTTAGTCTCGACGACTGGCACAGATACGCAGTATTTT. Supplemented by reference TRBV7-2 and TRBJ2-3, the full variable domain reads GAGVSQSPSNKVTEKGKDVELRCDPISGHTALYWYRQSLGQGLEFLIYFQGNSAPDKSGLPSDRFSAERTGGSVSTLTIQRTQQEDSAVYLCASSLVSTTGTDTQYFGPGTRLTVL.

The genes are TRBV21-1 and TRBJ2-3; the table's TRBD2 call for D was not verified on the DNA. TRBV21-1 is described as a pseudogene. CDR3 length: 16 residues. The CDR3 DNA reads as TGTGCCAGCAGCGAGCCCGCTAGCGAAAGGCCAGATACGCAGTATTTT. Encoded protein: CASSEPASERPDTQYF.

The CDR3 DNA follows: TGCAGCGTTGATTACGGGTTTGAAGCTTTCTTT. This translates into CSVDYGFEAFF. This chain links TRBV29-1 with TRBJ1-1; no clear D gene. The CDR3 is made up of 11 amino acids. Germline lookup yields CDR1 SQVTM and CDR2 ANQGSEA. The V end was cut by 3 bases, the J end by 7 bases, with 9 bases between.

The chain employs TRBV30 and TRBJ1-6; D might be TRBD1 (5 bases). V lost 3 bases, J lost 7 bases, and 10 bases lay in between. CDR1 and CDR2 from the germline V gene are GTSNPN and SVGIG (reference sequence). The length of the CDR3 is 13 residues. CDR3 sequence reads: CAWRVAGNSPLHF. In DNA form, the CDR3 reads TGTGCCTGGAGGGTGGCAGGGAATTCACCCCTCCACTTT.

The sample holds one count of this clone. The chain uses TRBV4-2 and TRBJ2-1; D remains ambiguous. The CDR3 is 16 residues long. V was pared by 1 base and J by 5 bases, with 15 bases between. Germline V gives CDR1 LGHNA, CDR2 YNFKEQ. CDR3 DNA sequence: TGTGCCAGCAGCCAAGTAGAGCTAACCCATAACAATGAGCAGTTCTTC. Translating it yields CASSQVELTHNNEQFF.

The V call is TRBV12-3 or TRBV12-4, the J call TRBJ2-7; D remains ambiguous. Trimming took off 5 bases at V and 4 bases at J, with 6 bases between the two ends. The CDR3 totals 11 residues. As DNA, the CDR3 is TGTGCCAGCAGTAACGGGTACGAGCAGTACTTC. This codes for CASSNGYEQYF.

Worth noting for this clone: This same CDR3 is encoded by further DNA sequences in the sample. The chain is built from TRBV12-3 or TRBV12-4 and TRBJ2-3, with D uncertain. The V gene lost 6 bases and the J gene lost 4 bases, with 5 bases spanning the gap. The CDR3 is 11 residues long. CDR3 in amino acids: CASRRADTQYF. In nucleotides, the CDR3 is TGTGCCAGCAGAAGGGCAGATACGCAGTATTTT.

The chain is built from TRBV6-2 or TRBV6-3 and TRBJ1-2, with 10 nucleotides matching TRBD1. Germline-derived CDR1 and CDR2 are MNHEY and SVGEGT. The length of the CDR3 is 14 residues. Trimming at V came to 1 base and at J to 8 bases, leaving 4 bases not matched to a gene. The CDR3 loop reads CASSYLGQGSGYTF. The CDR3 bases are TGTGCCAGCAGTTACTTGGGACAGGGGAGCGGCTACACCTTC.

The chain employs TRBV7-2 and TRBJ1-4, with a weak D call TRBD1 (5 bases). Germline V gene lookup returns CDR1 SGHTA and CDR2 FQGNSA. The CDR3 runs to 15 residues. Trimming left V 6 bases short and J 7 bases short, with 18 bases between. The CDR3 DNA follows: TGTGCCAGCAGTACCTACGGGGGGAGGACTGAAAAACTGTTTTTT. Amino acids: CASSTYGGRTEKLFF.

This clone was seen only a few times. The chain joins TRBV3-1 (or the pseudogene TRBV3-2) to TRBJ1-2, with a weak D call TRBD1 (5 bases). The germline CDR1 and CDR2 sequences are LGHDT and YNNKEL (reference sequence). V lost 1 base and J lost 4, with 13 bases in between. CDR3 size: 15 residues. CDR3 protein: CASSQVAGSLYGYTF. CDR3 in DNA: TGTGCCAGCAGCCAAGTCGCAGGGTCCCTCTATGGCTACACCTTC.

The chain couples TRBV6-5 to TRBJ2-2, with 11 bases fitting TRBD2. V trimming: 2 bases; J trimming: 5 bases; junction bases outside the gene matches: 4. This CDR3 comprises 16 residues. The germline V gene has CDR1 MNHEY and CDR2 SVGAGI. The CDR3 sequence: CASSYATSGGTGELFF. The DNA for the CDR3 is TGTGCCAGCAGTTACGCAACTAGCGGGGGTACCGGGGAGCTGTTTTTT.

The V and J genes are TRBV2 and TRBJ1-1; 8 positions agree with TRBD1. Germline CDR1 is SNHLY and CDR2 is FYNNEI. The ends lost 5 bases at V and 5 bases at J; junction bases unmatched: 4. CDR3 length: 13 residues. CDR3 DNA sequence: TGTGCCAGCAGTCTGACAGGGGATACTGAAGCTTTCTTT. This translates into CASSLTGDTEAFF.

The chain combines TRBV30 with TRBJ1-1; D unclear. This CDR3 is 14 amino acids long. V was shortened by 3 bases and J by 4 bases, with 15 bases between the two germline ends. Germline V gene sequence: CDR1 GTSNPN, CDR2 SVGIG (reference sequence). The CDR3 here is CAWRGWPVGTEAFF. The CDR3 DNA sequence: TGTGCCTGGAGGGGGTGGCCGGTGGGCACTGAAGCTTTCTTT.

The V call is TRBV19, the J call TRBJ2-2; 12 bases are shared with TRBD2. The CDR3 covers 16 residues. Trimming took 4 bases from V and 6 from J; bases not matched to a gene: 6. Germline CDR1 and CDR2: LNHDA and SQIVND (reference sequence). CDR3 DNA: TGTGCCAGTAGTACACTAGCGGGGGGTAAGGCCGGGGAGCTGTTTTTT. It is translated as CASSTLAGGKAGELFF.

V usage is TRBV3-1 (or the pseudogene TRBV3-2) and J usage is TRBJ2-1; 12 bases fit TRBD2. Germline CDR1 is LGHDT and CDR2 is YNNKEL (reference sequence). Trimming cost V 1 base and J 6 bases; bases outside gene matches: 1. CDR3 length: 15 amino acids. CDR3 sequence reads: CASSQGTSGINEQFF. The CDR3 nucleotides read TGTGCCAGCAGCCAAGGGACTAGCGGGATCAATGAGCAGTTCTTC.

The chain combines TRBV7-2 with TRBJ2-1; D might be TRBD2 (5 bases). The CDR3 has 16 amino acids. In germline, CDR1 is SGHTA, CDR2 FQGNSA. The ends were cut back, 2 bases at V and 3 bases at J, with 14 bases in the middle. The CDR3 DNA is TGTGCCAGCAGCTTAAGACTACCGGCTTTCTACAATGAGCAGTTCTTC. Amino acids: CASSLRLPAFYNEQFF.

Note on this clone: The junction and the germline gene differ at one end; a read error may be behind it. The chain combines TRBV12-3 or TRBV12-4 with TRBJ2-3; no clear D gene. This CDR3 region has 13 residues. The CDR3 region has the DNA TGTGCCAGCCCCTTACCGTGCCACAGATACGCAGTATTT. Residues: CASPLPCHRYAVF.

The chain couples TRBV3-1 (or the pseudogene TRBV3-2) to TRBJ1-6; D remains unclear. The CDR3 has 12 residues. The germline V gene has CDR1 LGHDT and CDR2 YNNKEL (reference sequence). Trimming stripped 2 bases from V and 9 bases from J, with 5 bases between. CDR3 DNA sequence: TGTGCCAGCAGCCAACTCAGTTCACCCCTCCACTTT. It translates to CASSQLSSPLHF.

The CDR3 nucleotides read TGTGCCAGCAGCTTGGACTCATTCTCCTACGAGCAGTACTTC. It specifies CASSLDSFSYEQYF. The chain links TRBV5-4 to TRBJ2-7; D call uncertain. Germline V gives CDR1 SGHNT, CDR2 YYREEE (reference sequence). The CDR3 has 14 amino acids. The V end was cut by 0 bases, the J end by 0 bases, with 7 bases between.

This clone was seen more than once but under ten times. The J gene is TRBJ2-5, the V gene TRBV14; no reliable D call. V was pared by 0 bases and J by 2 bases, with 4 bases between. CDR1 and CDR2 (germline): SGHDN, FVKESK. This CDR3 is 13 amino acids long. CDR3 amino acids: CASSQDIQETQYF. CDR3 nucleotides: TGTGCCAGCAGCCAAGATATTCAAGAGACCCAGTACTTC.

CDR3 nucleotides: TGTGCCACCGGGACTAACACAGATACGCAGTATTTT. It is translated as CATGTNTDTQYF. The chain employs TRBV6-5 and TRBJ2-3, with 7 positions matching TRBD2. CDR3 length equals 12 residues. V dropped 10 bases and J dropped 2; count of bases not matched to a gene: 3. The germline V gene has CDR1 MNHEY and CDR2 SVGAGI.

The CDR3: CATSDSQGASYEQYF. The CDR3 coding sequence is TGTGCCACCAGTGATTCACAGGGGGCGAGCTACGAGCAGTACTTC. The chain combines TRBV24-1 with TRBJ2-7; 9 bases match TRBD1. The germline CDR1 and CDR2 sequences are KGHDR and SFDVKD. This CDR3 is built from 15 residues. With V trimmed by 2 bases and J by 3 bases, 4 bases remained unmatched.

The chain links TRBV19 to TRBJ2-1, with TRBD2 matching 8 bases. Trimming cost V 2 bases and J 8 bases; bases outside gene matches: 11. CDR1 is LNHDA, CDR2 SQIVND, per germline (reference sequence). The CDR3 is 16 residues long. The CDR3 protein is CASSITPLTSGHEQFF. CDR3 nucleotide sequence: TGTGCCAGTAGTATAACCCCACTAACTAGCGGACATGAGCAGTTCTTC.